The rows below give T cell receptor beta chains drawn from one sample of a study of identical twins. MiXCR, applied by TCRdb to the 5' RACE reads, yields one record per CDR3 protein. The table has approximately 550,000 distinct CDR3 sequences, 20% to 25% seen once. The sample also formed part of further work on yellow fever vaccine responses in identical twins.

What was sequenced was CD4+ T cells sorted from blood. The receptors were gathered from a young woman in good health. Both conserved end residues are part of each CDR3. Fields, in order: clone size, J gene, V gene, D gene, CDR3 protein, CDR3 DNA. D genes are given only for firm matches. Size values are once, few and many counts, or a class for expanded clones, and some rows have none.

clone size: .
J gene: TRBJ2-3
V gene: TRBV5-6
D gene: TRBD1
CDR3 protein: CASSYWDRPTDTQYF
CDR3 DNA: TGTGCCAGCAGCTATTGGGACAGGCCCACAGATACGCAGTATTTT

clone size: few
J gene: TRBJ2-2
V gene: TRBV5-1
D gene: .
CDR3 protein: CASNPQGLDTGELFF
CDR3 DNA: TGCGCCAGCAACCCCCAGGGGTTGGACACCGGGGAGCTGTTTTTT

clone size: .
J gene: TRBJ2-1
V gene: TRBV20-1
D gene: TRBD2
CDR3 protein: CSARPLAGGPEQFF
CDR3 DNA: TGCAGTGCTAGACCACTAGCGGGAGGGCCAGAGCAGTTCTTC

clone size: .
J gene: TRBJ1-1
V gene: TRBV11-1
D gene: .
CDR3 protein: CASSLIRGRTEAFF
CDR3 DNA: TGTGCCAGCAGCTTAATTAGGGGACGCACTGAAGCTTTCTTT

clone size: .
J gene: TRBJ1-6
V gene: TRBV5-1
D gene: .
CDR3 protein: CASSFNRAYNSPLHF
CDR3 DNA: TGCGCCAGCAGCTTTAACAGGGCCTATAATTCACCCCTCCACTTT

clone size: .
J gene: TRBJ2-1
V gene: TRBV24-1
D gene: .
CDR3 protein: CATKGPFGEQFF
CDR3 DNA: TGTGCCACCAAGGGTCCCTTCGGGGAGCAGTTCTTC

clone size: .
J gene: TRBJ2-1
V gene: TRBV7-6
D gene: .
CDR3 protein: CASSSEPGSLQFF
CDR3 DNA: TGTGCCAGCAGCTCAGAGCCAGGGTCCTTGCAGTTCTTC

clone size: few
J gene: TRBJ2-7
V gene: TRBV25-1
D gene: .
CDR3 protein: CASSDHGSKYEQYF
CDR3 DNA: TGTGCCAGCAGTGACCACGGGAGTAAGTACGAGCAGTACTTC

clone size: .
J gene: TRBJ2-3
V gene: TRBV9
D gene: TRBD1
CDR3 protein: CASSARTGGTTDTQYF
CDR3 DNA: TGTGCCAGCAGCGCTCGGACAGGAGGAACCACAGATACGCAGTATTTT

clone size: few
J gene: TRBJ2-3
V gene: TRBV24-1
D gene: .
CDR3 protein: CATSDYRRTDTQYF
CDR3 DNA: TGTGCCACCAGTGATTACAGGAGAACAGATACGCAGTATTTT

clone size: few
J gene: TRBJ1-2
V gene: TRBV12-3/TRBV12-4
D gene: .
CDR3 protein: CASSRQYNYGYTF
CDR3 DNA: TGTGCCAGCAGTCGACAGTATAACTATGGCTACACCTTC

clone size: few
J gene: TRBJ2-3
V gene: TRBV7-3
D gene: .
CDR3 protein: CASSFSSGSDTQYF
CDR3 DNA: TGTGCCAGCAGCTTTAGCTCGGGATCAGATACGCAGTATTTT

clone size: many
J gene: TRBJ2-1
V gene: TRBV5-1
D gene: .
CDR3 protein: CASSARGGAEGWDEQFF
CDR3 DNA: TGCGCCAGCAGCGCCAGGGGGGGAGCGGAGGGATGGGATGAGCAGTTCTTC

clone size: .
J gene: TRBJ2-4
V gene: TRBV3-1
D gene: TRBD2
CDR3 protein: CASSQGPGGKNIQYF
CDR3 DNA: TGTGCCAGCAGCCAAGGACCGGGAGGGAAAAACATTCAGTACTTC

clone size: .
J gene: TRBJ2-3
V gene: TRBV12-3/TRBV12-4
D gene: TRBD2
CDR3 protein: CASSLGLAGRTDTQYF
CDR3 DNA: TGTGCCAGCAGCCTGGGACTAGCGGGGCGCACAGATACGCAGTATTTT

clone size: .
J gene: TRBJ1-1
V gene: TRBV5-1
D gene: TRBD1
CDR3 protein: CASRGQGPTEAFF
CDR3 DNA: TGCGCCAGCAGGGGACAGGGTCCCACTGAAGCTTTCTTT

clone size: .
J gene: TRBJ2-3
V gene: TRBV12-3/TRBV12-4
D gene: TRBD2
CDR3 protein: CASSPSGASTDTQYF
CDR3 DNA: TGTGCCAGCAGTCCTAGCGGGGCAAGCACAGATACGCAGTATTTT

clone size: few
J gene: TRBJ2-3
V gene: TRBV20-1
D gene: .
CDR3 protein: CSAAAATQYF
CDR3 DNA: TGCAGTGCCGCAGCGGCTACGCAGTATTTT

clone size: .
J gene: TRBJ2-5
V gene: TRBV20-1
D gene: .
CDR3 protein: CSARPEPLETQYF
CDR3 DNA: TGCAGTGCTAGGCCAGAACCACTAGAGACCCAGTACTTC